A selection of T cell receptor beta chains follows, all from one sample in a study of identical twins. TCRdb re-called the 5' RACE reads through MiXCR, storing one row per CDR3 protein. This repertoire shows fewer than 800,000 distinct CDR3 sequences, about 7.6% found once; its top ten account for roughly 1.6%. These data are also associated with another study on yellow fever vaccine responses in identical twins.

Material for sequencing was PBMCs. Receptors were obtained from a woman in her late teens or twenties in good health. CDR3s include the opening cysteine and the closing phenylalanine or tryptophan. The D gene is left open where the match is weak. Where a row states a size, it is once, few, many or the class of an expanded clone; other rows omit it.

v_call: TRBV20-1
clone_size: many
d_call: TRBD1
j_call: TRBJ1-5
cdr3_aa: CSARRQGADLRPQHF
cdr3_nt: TGCAGTGCTAGGAGACAGGGGGCTGATCTACGGCCCCAGCATTTT

v_call: TRBV28
clone_size: .
d_call: TRBD2
j_call: TRBJ2-1
cdr3_aa: CASSPGLAGGPTLYNEQFF
cdr3_nt: TGTGCCAGCAGCCCCGGACTAGCGGGAGGGCCCACCTTATACAATGAGCAGTTCTTC

v_call: TRBV29-1
clone_size: many
d_call: .
j_call: TRBJ2-5
cdr3_aa: CSVDGSGAETQYF
cdr3_nt: TGCAGCGTTGACGGGTCAGGGGCAGAGACCCAGTACTTC

v_call: TRBV12-3/TRBV12-4
clone_size: many
d_call: .
j_call: TRBJ1-2
cdr3_aa: CASSSSIQGSYTF
cdr3_nt: TGTGCCAGCAGTTCCAGCATCCAGGGGTCTTACACCTTC

v_call: TRBV5-1
clone_size: many
d_call: .
j_call: TRBJ2-3
cdr3_aa: CASSLVPTSTDTQYF
cdr3_nt: TGCGCCAGCAGCTTGGTACCGACTAGCACAGATACGCAGTATTTT

v_call: TRBV24-1
clone_size: .
d_call: TRBD1
j_call: TRBJ1-1
cdr3_aa: CATREAGGSAFF
cdr3_nt: TGTGCCACCAGGGAAGCAGGGGGCAGTGCTTTCTTT

v_call: TRBV7-9
clone_size: .
d_call: .
j_call: TRBJ2-5
cdr3_aa: CASSLGMIQETQYF
cdr3_nt: TGTGCCAGCAGCTTAGGAATGATCCAAGAGACCCAGTACTTC

v_call: TRBV7-6
clone_size: few
d_call: .
j_call: TRBJ2-2
cdr3_aa: CASRSGNPGELFF
cdr3_nt: TGTGCCAGCAGGTCAGGGAACCCCGGGGAGCTGTTTTTT

v_call: TRBV29-1
clone_size: many
d_call: .
j_call: TRBJ2-2
cdr3_aa: CSVLNTGELFF
cdr3_nt: TGCAGCGTTCTGAACACCGGGGAGCTGTTTTTT

v_call: TRBV4-1
clone_size: .
d_call: TRBD2
j_call: TRBJ2-3
cdr3_aa: CASSPSLSGGTDTQYF
cdr3_nt: TGCGCCAGCAGCCCCTCCTTGAGCGGGGGCACAGATACGCAGTATTTT

v_call: TRBV7-2
clone_size: .
d_call: .
j_call: TRBJ2-1
cdr3_aa: CASSSRGVLAGYEQFF
cdr3_nt: TGTGCCAGCAGCTCTAGGGGAGTTCTGGCGGGGTATGAGCAGTTCTTC

v_call: TRBV6-5
clone_size: many
d_call: .
j_call: TRBJ1-2
cdr3_aa: CASSYRTRSYGYTF
cdr3_nt: TGTGCCAGCAGTTACCGGACCCGGAGCTATGGCTACACCTTC

v_call: TRBV13
clone_size: .
d_call: TRBD2
j_call: TRBJ2-5
cdr3_aa: CASSLGGLARQETQYF
cdr3_nt: TGTGCCAGCAGCTTAGGGGGACTAGCGCGACAAGAGACCCAGTACTTC

v_call: TRBV20-1
clone_size: .
d_call: TRBD1
j_call: TRBJ1-4
cdr3_aa: CSARTEQGTNEKLFF
cdr3_nt: TGCAGTGCTCGGACCGAACAGGGGACTAATGAAAAACTGTTTTTT

v_call: TRBV5-1
clone_size: few
d_call: .
j_call: TRBJ2-5
cdr3_aa: CASRITETQYF
cdr3_nt: TGCGCCAGCAGAATCACCGAGACCCAGTACTTC

v_call: TRBV5-5
clone_size: .
d_call: .
j_call: TRBJ2-2
cdr3_aa: CASSSRGITGELFF
cdr3_nt: TGTGCCAGCAGCTCCCGCGGGATCACCGGGGAGCTGTTTTTT